This T cell receptor beta chain came from a study of identical twins. Findings and limits, study-wide: The study based its conclusions on cross-sectional statistical analysis and did not follow the same donors.

This clonotype was seen at least ten times. Its antigen is currently unknown. This CDR3 has 20 residues. CDR1 is MRHNA, CDR2 SNTAGT, per germline. J lost 0 bases, V lost 6 bases, and 19 bases had no gene match. Template switching added a universal primer site, and cDNA bore unique molecular identifiers. TCRdb used MiXCR to reprocess the 5' RACE reads, holding one entry per CDR3 protein. There are nearly 250,000 distinct CDR3 sequences in the sample; around 7% occur only once, and roughly 3.7% lies in the top ten. Separately, the same data were catalogued under a study of yellow fever vaccine responses in identical twins. That study adds: Reportedly, twins showed a vaccine T cell response that looked partly convergent and partly personalized.

This TCR came from a woman under 30 in good health. Sequencing was done on a sample of memory (CD45RO+) T cells sorted from blood. The genes are TRBV6-4 and TRBJ2-1; TRBD1 matches 8 bases. The CDR3 nucleotides are TGTGCCAGCAGGGACGGACAGGGAACTAATCAAGGAGTCTCCTACAATGAGCAGTTCTTC. It encodes CASRDGQGTNQGVSYNEQFF.